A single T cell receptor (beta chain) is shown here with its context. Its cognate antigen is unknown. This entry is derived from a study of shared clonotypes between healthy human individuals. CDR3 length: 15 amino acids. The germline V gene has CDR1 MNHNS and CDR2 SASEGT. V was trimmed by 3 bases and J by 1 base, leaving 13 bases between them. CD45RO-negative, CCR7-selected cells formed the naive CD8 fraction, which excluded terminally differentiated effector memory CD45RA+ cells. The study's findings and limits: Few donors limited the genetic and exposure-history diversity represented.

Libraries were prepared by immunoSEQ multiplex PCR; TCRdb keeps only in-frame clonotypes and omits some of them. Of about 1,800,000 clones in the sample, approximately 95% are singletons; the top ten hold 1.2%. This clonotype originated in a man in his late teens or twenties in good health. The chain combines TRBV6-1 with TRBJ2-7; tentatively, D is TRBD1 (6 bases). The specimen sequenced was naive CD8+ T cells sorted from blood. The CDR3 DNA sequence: TGTGCCAGCAGTGAGGTGACAGGTCCTTCCTACGAGCAGTACTTC. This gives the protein CASSEVTGPSYEQYF.